Listed here is a single TCR beta chain. Generated by immunoSEQ multiplex PCR, the TCRdb table keeps only in-frame clones and is missing some. The data contain 300,000 to 500,000 clones, approximately 87% of them seen just once; the ten biggest clones take up roughly 0.97%. This sample is drawn from a study of blood T cell repertoires in COVID-19. This TCR derives from a woman in her 30s with acute COVID-19. Source material: PBMCs or T cells enriched from blood (not recorded which).

The CDR3 DNA sequence: TGTGCCAGCAGCACCACGGCGTCGGGACAGGGCGACGAGCAGTACTTC. Its protein product is CASSTTASGQGDEQYF. This chain joins TRBV9 and TRBJ2-7; TRBD1 matches at 9 bases. The germline V gene encodes CDR1 SGDLS and CDR2 YYNGEE. This CDR3 is built from 16 residues. J lost 5 bases, V lost 4 bases, and 13 bases had no gene match.